The rows below give T cell receptor beta chains drawn from one sample of a study of CD8+ T cells in alopecia areata. Assay: immunoSEQ multiplex PCR; the TCRdb copy retains only in-frame clones and omits some. The repertoire holds 15,000 to 20,000 clones, with about 60% as singletons. The material was skin, obtained at week 4, from a patient treated with tofacitinib. The receptor source for this set is a human donor with alopecia areata. CDR3s include the opening cysteine and the closing phenylalanine or tryptophan. A D gene is named only where the DNA matches it firmly. Not every row has a clone size; where given, it reads once, few, many or a size class.

cdr3_aa: CASSLAGDYGYTF
cdr3_nt: TGTGCCAGCAGTTTGGCAGGGGACTATGGCTACACCTTC
j_call: TRBJ1-2
v_call: TRBV28
clone_size: .
d_call: .

cdr3_aa: CASSDMGTGLGEQYF
cdr3_nt: TGTGCCAGCAGTGATATGGGGACGGGTCTGGGGGAGCAGTACTTC
j_call: TRBJ2-5
v_call: TRBV6-1
clone_size: .
d_call: .

cdr3_aa: CASSTGQNTEAFF
cdr3_nt: TGCGCCAGCAGCACCGGACAAAACACTGAAGCTTTCTTT
j_call: TRBJ1-1
v_call: TRBV5-1
clone_size: .
d_call: .

cdr3_aa: CASSFRGGAAGVTDTQYF
cdr3_nt: TGTGCCAGCAGCTTCCGTGGAGGAGCAGCGGGGGTGACAGATACGCAGTATTTT
j_call: TRBJ2-3
v_call: TRBV11-2
clone_size: .
d_call: TRBD2

cdr3_aa: CASSLAFSRFQDTQYF
cdr3_nt: TGCGCCAGCAGCTTGGCCTTCTCAAGGTTCCAAGATACGCAGTATTTT
j_call: TRBJ2-3
v_call: TRBV5-1
clone_size: few
d_call: .

cdr3_aa: CASSQVLGRTGELFF
cdr3_nt: TGCGCCAGCAGCCAAGTTCTCGGGCGTACCGGGGAGCTGTTTTTT
j_call: TRBJ2-2
v_call: TRBV4-1
clone_size: few
d_call: .

cdr3_aa: CASSHDGASPRELFF
cdr3_nt: TGCGCCAGCAGCCATGATGGCGCATCGCCTCGGGAGCTGTTTTTT
j_call: TRBJ2-2
v_call: TRBV5-4
clone_size: .
d_call: .

cdr3_aa: CASSDPGQTILDTQYF
cdr3_nt: TGTGCCAGCAGCGATCCGGGACAGACCATTTTGGATACGCAGTATTTT
j_call: TRBJ2-3
v_call: TRBV5-4
clone_size: once
d_call: TRBD1

cdr3_aa: CASSLEPYQPQHF
cdr3_nt: TGCGCCAGCAGCTTGGAACCATATCAGCCCCAGCATTTT
j_call: TRBJ1-5
v_call: TRBV5-1
clone_size: few
d_call: .

cdr3_aa: CASSYSLTANQETQYF
cdr3_nt: TGTGCCAGCAGTTACTCTTTAACAGCTAATCAAGAGACCCAGTACTTC
j_call: TRBJ2-5
v_call: TRBV6-5
clone_size: .
d_call: .

cdr3_aa: CASSLGQGGTGELFF
cdr3_nt: TGTGCCAGCAGCCTCGGACAGGGAGGGACCGGGGAGCTGTTTTTT
j_call: TRBJ2-2
v_call: TRBV6-6
clone_size: once
d_call: .

cdr3_aa: CASRHTARTNEKLFF
cdr3_nt: TGTGCCAGCAGACACACCGCCCGAACTAATGAAAAACTGTTTTTT
j_call: TRBJ1-4
v_call: TRBV2
clone_size: few
d_call: .

cdr3_aa: CASSLGRGLNTEAFF
cdr3_nt: TGTGCCAGCAGCTTAGGAAGGGGCCTAAACACTGAAGCTTTCTTT
j_call: TRBJ1-1
v_call: TRBV11-3
clone_size: few
d_call: .

cdr3_aa: CASSLTTGHEKLFF
cdr3_nt: TGTGCCAGCAGCCTAACGACAGGCCATGAAAAACTGTTTTTT
j_call: TRBJ1-4
v_call: TRBV7-9
clone_size: .
d_call: .

cdr3_aa: CASRLGAADNQPQHF
cdr3_nt: TGTGCCAGCAGACTCGGGGCAGCGGACAATCAGCCCCAGCATTTT
j_call: TRBJ1-5
v_call: TRBV27
clone_size: .
d_call: .

cdr3_aa: CASSLVGGRAVSYEQYF
cdr3_nt: TGCGCCAGCAGCTTGGTGGGCGGCAGGGCCGTCTCCTACGAGCAGTACTTC
j_call: TRBJ2-7
v_call: TRBV5-1
clone_size: few
d_call: .

cdr3_aa: CASSVTSGFTDTQYF
cdr3_nt: TGTGCCAGCAGCGTGACTAGCGGGTTCACAGATACGCAGTATTTT
j_call: TRBJ2-3
v_call: TRBV13
clone_size: .
d_call: TRBD2

cdr3_aa: CASSRDPAGPSTDTQYF
cdr3_nt: TGTGCCAGCAGCAGAGATCCAGCGGGGCCCAGCACAGATACGCAGTATTTT
j_call: TRBJ2-3
v_call: TRBV7-6
clone_size: .
d_call: TRBD2

cdr3_aa: CASSFSVSAYNSPLHF
cdr3_nt: TGTGCCAGCAGCTTCTCTGTATCGGCCTATAATTCACCCCTCCACTTT
j_call: TRBJ1-6
v_call: TRBV5-4
clone_size: .
d_call: .

cdr3_aa: CASSGHGNQPQHF
cdr3_nt: TGTGCCAGCAGCGGACATGGCAATCAGCCCCAGCATTTT
j_call: TRBJ1-5
v_call: TRBV9
clone_size: .
d_call: .

cdr3_aa: CASSMGQGGATQHF
cdr3_nt: TGTGCCAGTAGTATGGGACAGGGCGGAGCAACCCAGCATTTT
j_call: TRBJ1-5
v_call: TRBV19
clone_size: .
d_call: TRBD1

cdr3_aa: CASSALGGPQGGQYF
cdr3_nt: TGTGCCAGCAGCGCACTTGGGGGCCCCCAAGGAGGGCAGTATTTT
j_call: TRBJ2-3
v_call: TRBV7-9
clone_size: .
d_call: .

cdr3_aa: CASSKDRGGTGELFF
cdr3_nt: TGTGCCAGCAGCAAGGACAGGGGGGGCACCGGGGAGCTGTTTTTT
j_call: TRBJ2-2
v_call: TRBV7-9
clone_size: .
d_call: TRBD1

cdr3_aa: CATWVGGASNQPQHF
cdr3_nt: TGTGCCACCTGGGTCGGGGGGGCAAGCAATCAGCCCCAGCATTTT
j_call: TRBJ1-5
v_call: TRBV28
clone_size: .
d_call: .

cdr3_aa: CASSELAGNTGELFF
cdr3_nt: TGTGCCAGCAGCGAACTAGCGGGGAACACCGGGGAGCTGTTTTTT
j_call: TRBJ2-2
v_call: TRBV6-5
clone_size: few
d_call: TRBD2

cdr3_aa: CVSSLSVLQETQYF
cdr3_nt: TGTGTCAGCAGTTTATCGGTACTCCAAGAGACCCAGTACTTC
j_call: TRBJ2-5
v_call: TRBV27
clone_size: .
d_call: .

cdr3_aa: CASSFRDSNSPLHF
cdr3_nt: TGTGCCAGCAGTTTTAGAGACAGTAATTCACCCCTCCACTTT
j_call: TRBJ1-6
v_call: TRBV28
clone_size: .
d_call: .

cdr3_aa: CASRVPGQASGNTIYF
cdr3_nt: TGTGCCAGCAGAGTTCCGGGACAGGCCTCTGGAAACACCATATATTTT
j_call: TRBJ1-3
v_call: TRBV7-9
clone_size: .
d_call: TRBD1

cdr3_aa: CASRGGGAPYEQYF
cdr3_nt: TGTGCCAGCAGGGGAGGGGGCGCCCCCTACGAGCAGTACTTC
j_call: TRBJ2-7
v_call: TRBV5-4
clone_size: .
d_call: .

cdr3_aa: CAISETWTGGPYEQYF
cdr3_nt: TGTGCCATCAGTGAGACCTGGACAGGGGGACCCTACGAGCAGTACTTC
j_call: TRBJ2-7
v_call: TRBV10-3
clone_size: few
d_call: TRBD1

cdr3_aa: CASSFSWKGDPPSYGYTF
cdr3_nt: TGTGCCAGCAGCTTCTCCTGGAAGGGGGACCCCCCCAGCTATGGCTACACCTTC
j_call: TRBJ1-2
v_call: TRBV11-2
clone_size: .
d_call: .

cdr3_aa: CAWSVARNTGELFF
cdr3_nt: TGTGCCTGGAGTGTAGCCCGAAACACCGGGGAGCTGTTTTTT
j_call: TRBJ2-2
v_call: TRBV30
clone_size: .
d_call: .

cdr3_aa: CAISAIYRGRESNQPQHF
cdr3_nt: TGTGCCATCAGTGCTATTTACAGGGGACGGGAGAGCAATCAGCCCCAGCATTTT
j_call: TRBJ1-5
v_call: TRBV10-3
clone_size: .
d_call: TRBD1

cdr3_aa: CASSTLYEQYF
cdr3_nt: TGTGCCAGCAGCACCCTCTACGAGCAGTACTTC
j_call: TRBJ2-7
v_call: TRBV7-9
clone_size: few
d_call: .

cdr3_aa: CASSVTGEGGNEQFF
cdr3_nt: TGTGCCAGCAGTGTGACAGGGGAAGGCGGCAATGAGCAGTTCTTC
j_call: TRBJ2-1
v_call: TRBV6-1
clone_size: few
d_call: TRBD1

cdr3_aa: CSARKETQYF
cdr3_nt: TGCAGTGCTAGGAAAGAGACCCAGTACTTC
j_call: TRBJ2-5
v_call: TRBV20-1
clone_size: few
d_call: .

cdr3_aa: CASSLSPTGRTEAFF
cdr3_nt: TGTGCCAGCAGTTTATCCCCGACAGGGAGGACTGAAGCTTTCTTT
j_call: TRBJ1-1
v_call: TRBV28
clone_size: .
d_call: TRBD1

cdr3_aa: CASSQRTGRDTQYF
cdr3_nt: TGTGCCAGCAGCCAACGGACAGGGCGAGATACGCAGTATTTT
j_call: TRBJ2-3
v_call: TRBV7-9
clone_size: few
d_call: TRBD1

cdr3_aa: CASSLIRGEQYF
cdr3_nt: TGTGCCAGCAGCTTGATCAGGGGCGAGCAGTACTTC
j_call: TRBJ2-7
v_call: TRBV5-6
clone_size: medium-sized
d_call: .

cdr3_aa: CASTYRRGHQNTEAFF
cdr3_nt: TGTGCCAGCACCTACAGAAGGGGGCATCAGAACACTGAAGCTTTCTTT
j_call: TRBJ1-1
v_call: TRBV13
clone_size: .
d_call: TRBD1

cdr3_aa: CATKITVGSSMNTEAFF
cdr3_nt: TGTGCCACCAAAATCACTGTGGGCAGTTCCATGAACACTGAAGCTTTCTTT
j_call: TRBJ1-1
v_call: TRBV4-2
clone_size: .
d_call: .